These 5 T cell receptor beta chains originate from one sample sequenced in a study of shared clonotypes between healthy human individuals. Clones were sequenced by immunoSEQ multiplex PCR, and TCRdb holds only the in-frame ones, with some missing. The profile shows fewer than 500,000 clones, about 80% of them singletons. Sequencing was performed on PBMCs. The receptors come from a woman aged 40 to 55 in good health. Some clones in this sample may be carry-over from other donors' samples.

Comments on this clone: This CDR3 is also generated by other DNA sequences in the sample. The CDR3 reads CASSLATGGGETQYF. CDR3 sequence (DNA): TGCGCCAGCAGCTTGGCGACAGGGGGGGGAGAGACCCAGTACTTC. V usage is TRBV5-1 and J usage is TRBJ2-5; 9 nucleotides align to TRBD1. The CDR3 runs to 15 residues. From germline, CDR1 is SGHRS and CDR2 YFSETQ. V lost 0 bases to trimming and J lost 4 bases; unmatched junction nucleotides: 4.

The chain joins TRBV7-3 to TRBJ2-1, with unresolved D. This CDR3 has 13 amino acids. Per the germline V gene, CDR1 is SGHTA and CDR2 is FQGTGA. V shed 5 bases and J shed 3 bases, with 8 bases lying between them. CDR3 region: CASSTAGYNEQFF. The CDR3, as DNA: TGTGCCAGCAGCACCGCAGGCTACAATGAGCAGTTCTTC.

This chain joins TRBV7-9 and TRBJ2-5, with 7 bases lining up with TRBD1. This CDR3 is built from 16 residues. From germline, CDR1 is SEHNR and CDR2 FQNEAQ (reference sequence). V lost 1 base and J lost 1; bases outside the gene matches: 6. CDR3 DNA sequence: TGTGCCAGCAGCTTAGAGGTGTGGACAGGCCAAGAGACCCAGTACTTC. Amino acids: CASSLEVWTGQETQYF.

The chain has TRBV11-2 and TRBJ2-2; D gene ambiguous. The CDR3 contains 14 residues. The V gene lost 5 bases and the J gene lost 3 bases, with 10 bases spanning the gap. CDR1 is SGHAT, CDR2 FQNNGV, per germline. CDR3 nucleotides: TGTGCCAGCAGCCCCTTTTGGGACACCGGGGAGCTGTTTTTT. It specifies CASSPFWDTGELFF.

J is TRBJ1-3 and V is TRBV9; D call uncertain. The ends were cut back, 4 bases at V and 0 bases at J, with 14 bases in the middle. The CDR3 totals 16 residues. Per germline, CDR1 SGDLS and CDR2 YYNGEE. The CDR3 protein is CASSTRRASSGNTIYF. As DNA, the CDR3 is TGTGCCAGCAGCACCCGGAGGGCGAGCTCTGGAAACACCATATATTTT. The variable domain in full, completed from reference TRBV9 and TRBJ1-3, reads DSGVTQTPKHLITATGQRVTLRCSPRSGDLSVYWYQQSLDQGLQFLIQYYNGEERAKGNILERFSAQQFPDLHSELNLSSLELGDSALYFCASSTRRASSGNTIYFGEGSWLTVV.